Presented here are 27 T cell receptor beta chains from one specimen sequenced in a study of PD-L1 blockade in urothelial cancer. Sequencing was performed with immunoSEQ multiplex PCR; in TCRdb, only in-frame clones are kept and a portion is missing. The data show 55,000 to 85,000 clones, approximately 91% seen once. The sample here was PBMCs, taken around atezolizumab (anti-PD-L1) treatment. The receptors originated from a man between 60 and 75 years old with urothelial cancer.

CDR3 amino acids: CASSFRPLTGSTDTQYF. The CDR3 region has the DNA TGTGCCAGCAGCTTTCGTCCTTTGACAGGGTCCACAGATACGCAGTATTTT. The V and J genes are TRBV11-2 and TRBJ2-3; 7 bases align to TRBD1. The CDR3 totals 17 residues. J was trimmed by 2 bases and V by 3 bases; bases with no gene match: 11. CDR1 is SGHAT and CDR2 is FQNNGV in the germline V gene.

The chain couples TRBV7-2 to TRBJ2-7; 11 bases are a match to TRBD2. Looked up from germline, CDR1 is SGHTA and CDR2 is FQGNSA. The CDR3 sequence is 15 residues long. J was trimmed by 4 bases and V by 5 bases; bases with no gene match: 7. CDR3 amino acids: CASSHVSGRDYEQYF. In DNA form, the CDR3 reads TGTGCCAGCAGCCACGTTAGCGGGAGGGATTACGAGCAGTACTTC.

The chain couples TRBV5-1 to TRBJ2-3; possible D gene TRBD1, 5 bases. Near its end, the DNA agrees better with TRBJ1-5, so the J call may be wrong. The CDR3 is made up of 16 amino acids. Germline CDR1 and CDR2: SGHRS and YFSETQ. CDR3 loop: CASSPGSSGWADTQHF. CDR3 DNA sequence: TGCGCCAGCAGCCCAGGGTCTAGCGGATGGGCAGATACGCAGCATTTT.

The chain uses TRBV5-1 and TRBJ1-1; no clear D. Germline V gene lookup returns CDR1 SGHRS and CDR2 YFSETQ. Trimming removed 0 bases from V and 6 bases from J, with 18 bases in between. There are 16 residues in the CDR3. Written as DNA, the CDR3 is TGCGCCAGCAGCTTGGACGGAGCCACCAAACTGGCTGAAGCTTTCTTT. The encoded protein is CASSLDGATKLAEAFF.

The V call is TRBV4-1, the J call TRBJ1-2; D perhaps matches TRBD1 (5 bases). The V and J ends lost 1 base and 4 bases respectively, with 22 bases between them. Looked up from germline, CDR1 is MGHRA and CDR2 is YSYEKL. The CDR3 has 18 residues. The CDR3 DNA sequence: TGCGCCAGCAGCCAAGGAGGCTTGGGCAGGGAGGTGGTCTATGGCTACACCTTC. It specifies CASSQGGLGREVVYGYTF.

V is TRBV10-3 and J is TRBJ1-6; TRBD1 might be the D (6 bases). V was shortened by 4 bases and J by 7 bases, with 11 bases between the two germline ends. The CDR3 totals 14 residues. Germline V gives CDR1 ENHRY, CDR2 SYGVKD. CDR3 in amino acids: CAISARQENSPLHF. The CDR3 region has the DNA TGTGCCATCAGTGCCAGACAGGAGAATTCACCCCTCCACTTT.

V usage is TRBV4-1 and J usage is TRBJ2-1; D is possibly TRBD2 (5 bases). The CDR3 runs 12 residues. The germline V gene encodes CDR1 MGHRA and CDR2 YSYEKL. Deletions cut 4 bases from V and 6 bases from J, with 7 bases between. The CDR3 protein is CASSPSGNEQFF. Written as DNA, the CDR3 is TGCGCCAGCAGCCCCAGCGGCAATGAGCAGTTCTTC.

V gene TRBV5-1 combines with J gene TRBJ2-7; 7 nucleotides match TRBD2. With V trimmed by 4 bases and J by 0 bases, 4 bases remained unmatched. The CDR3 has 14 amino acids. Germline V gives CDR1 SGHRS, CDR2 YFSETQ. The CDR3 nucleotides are TGCGCCAGCAGCACCGGGACTACCTCCTACGAGCAGTACTTC. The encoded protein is CASSTGTTSYEQYF.

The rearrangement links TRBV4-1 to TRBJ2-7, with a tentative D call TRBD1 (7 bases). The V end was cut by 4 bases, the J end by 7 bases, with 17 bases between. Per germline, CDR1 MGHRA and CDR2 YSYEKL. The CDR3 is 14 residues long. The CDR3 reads CASSLEGASGEQYF. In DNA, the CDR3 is TGCGCCAGCAGCCTGGAGGGGGCCTCGGGGGAGCAGTACTTC.

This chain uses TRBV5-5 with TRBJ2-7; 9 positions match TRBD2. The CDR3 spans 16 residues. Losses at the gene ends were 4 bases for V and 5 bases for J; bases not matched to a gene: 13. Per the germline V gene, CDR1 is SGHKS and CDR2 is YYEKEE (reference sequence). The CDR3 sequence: CASSLSLGAGGDEQYF. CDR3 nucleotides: TGTGCCAGCAGCCTGTCATTGGGAGCGGGAGGTGACGAGCAGTACTTC. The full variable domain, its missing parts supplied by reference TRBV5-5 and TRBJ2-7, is DAGVTQSPTHLIKTRGQQVTLRCSPISGHKSVSWYQQVLGQGPQFIFQYYEKEERGRGNFPDRFSARQFPNYSSELNVNALLLGDSALYLCASSLSLGAGGDEQYFGPGTRLTVT.

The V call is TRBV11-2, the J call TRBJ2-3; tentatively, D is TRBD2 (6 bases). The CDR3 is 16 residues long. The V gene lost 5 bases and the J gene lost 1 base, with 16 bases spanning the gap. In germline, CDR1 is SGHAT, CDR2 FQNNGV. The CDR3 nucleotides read TGTGCCAGCAGCCCGAGGGACTCTAGTCGCACAGATACGCAGTATTTT. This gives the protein CASSPRDSSRTDTQYF.

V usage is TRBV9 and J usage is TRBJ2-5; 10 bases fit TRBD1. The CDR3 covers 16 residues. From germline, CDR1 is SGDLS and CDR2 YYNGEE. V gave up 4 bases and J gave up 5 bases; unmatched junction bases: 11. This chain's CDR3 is CASSFTRQGAQETQYF. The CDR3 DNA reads TGTGCCAGCAGCTTTACCCGACAGGGGGCGCAGGAGACCCAGTACTTC.

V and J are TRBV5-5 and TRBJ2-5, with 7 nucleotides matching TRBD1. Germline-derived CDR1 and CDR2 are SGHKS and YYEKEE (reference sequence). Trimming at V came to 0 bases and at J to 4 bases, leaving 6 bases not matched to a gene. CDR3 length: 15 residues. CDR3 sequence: CASSLEGQRAETQYF. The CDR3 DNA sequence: TGTGCCAGCAGCTTGGAGGGACAGAGAGCAGAGACCCAGTACTTC.

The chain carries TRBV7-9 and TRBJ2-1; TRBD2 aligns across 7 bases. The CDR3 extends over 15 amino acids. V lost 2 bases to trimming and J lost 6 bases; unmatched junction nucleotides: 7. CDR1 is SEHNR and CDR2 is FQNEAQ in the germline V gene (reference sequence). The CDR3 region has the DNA TGTGCCAGCAGCTTACGGCTAGCGGCAGGCAATGAGCAGTTCTTC. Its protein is CASSLRLAAGNEQFF.

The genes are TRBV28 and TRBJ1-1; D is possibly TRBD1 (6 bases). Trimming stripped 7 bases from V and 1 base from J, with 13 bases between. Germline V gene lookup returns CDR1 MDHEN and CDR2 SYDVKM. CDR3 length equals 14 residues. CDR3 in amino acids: CASKRGGSNTEAFF. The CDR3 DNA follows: TGTGCCAGCAAGAGGGGGGGGTCGAACACTGAAGCTTTCTTT.

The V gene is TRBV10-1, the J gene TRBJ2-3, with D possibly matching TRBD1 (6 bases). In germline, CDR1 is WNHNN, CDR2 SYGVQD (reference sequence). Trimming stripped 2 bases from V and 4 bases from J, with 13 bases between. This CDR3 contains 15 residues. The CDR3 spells CASSETPSGADTQYF. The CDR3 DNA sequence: TGCGCCAGCAGTGAGACCCCGTCAGGGGCAGATACGCAGTATTTT.

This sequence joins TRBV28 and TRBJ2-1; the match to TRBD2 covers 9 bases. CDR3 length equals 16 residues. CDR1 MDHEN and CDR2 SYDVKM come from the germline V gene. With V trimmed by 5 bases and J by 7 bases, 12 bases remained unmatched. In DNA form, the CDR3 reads TGTGCCAGCAGTGGCCTGATAGCGGGGGTGCAGAATGAGCAGTTCTTC. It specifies CASSGLIAGVQNEQFF.

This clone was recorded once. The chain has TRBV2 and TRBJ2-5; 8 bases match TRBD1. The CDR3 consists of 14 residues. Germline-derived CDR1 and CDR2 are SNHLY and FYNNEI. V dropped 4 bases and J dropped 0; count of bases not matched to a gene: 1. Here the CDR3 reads CASSGQGYQETQYF. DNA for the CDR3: TGTGCCAGCAGTGGACAGGGGTACCAAGAGACCCAGTACTTC.

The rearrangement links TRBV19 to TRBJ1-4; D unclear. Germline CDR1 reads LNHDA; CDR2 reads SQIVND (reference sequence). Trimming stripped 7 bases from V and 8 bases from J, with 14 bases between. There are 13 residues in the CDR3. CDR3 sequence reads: CASTVRGREKLFF. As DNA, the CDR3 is TGTGCCAGTACGGTTCGCGGCCGAGAAAAACTGTTTTTT.

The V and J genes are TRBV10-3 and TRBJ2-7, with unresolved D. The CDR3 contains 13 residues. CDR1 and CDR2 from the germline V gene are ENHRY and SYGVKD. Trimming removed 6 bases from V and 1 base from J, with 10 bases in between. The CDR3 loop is CAISAADSYEQYF. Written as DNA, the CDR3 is TGTGCCATCAGCGCCGCGGATTCCTACGAGCAGTACTTC.

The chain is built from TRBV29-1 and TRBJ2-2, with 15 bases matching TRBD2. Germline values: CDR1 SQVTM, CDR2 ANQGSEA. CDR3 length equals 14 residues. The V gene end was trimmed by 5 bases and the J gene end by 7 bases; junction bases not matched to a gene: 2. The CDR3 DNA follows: TGCAGCGTTTGGACTAGCGGGAGGGGCGGGGAGCTGTTTTTT. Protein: CSVWTSGRGGELFF.

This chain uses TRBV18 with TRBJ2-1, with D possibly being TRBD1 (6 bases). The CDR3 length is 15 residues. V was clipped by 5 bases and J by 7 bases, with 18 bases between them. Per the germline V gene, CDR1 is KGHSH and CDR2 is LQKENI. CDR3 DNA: TGTGCCAGCTCATCAGGACAGAGACCCGGGAATGAGCAGTTCTTC. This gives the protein CASSSGQRPGNEQFF.

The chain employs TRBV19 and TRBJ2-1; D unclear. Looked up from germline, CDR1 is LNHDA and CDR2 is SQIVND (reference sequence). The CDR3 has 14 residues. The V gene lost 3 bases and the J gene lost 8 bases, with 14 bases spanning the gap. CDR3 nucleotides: TGTGCCAGTAGTATTCCAGCCCTTCGGGATGAGCAGTTCTTC. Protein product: CASSIPALRDEQFF.

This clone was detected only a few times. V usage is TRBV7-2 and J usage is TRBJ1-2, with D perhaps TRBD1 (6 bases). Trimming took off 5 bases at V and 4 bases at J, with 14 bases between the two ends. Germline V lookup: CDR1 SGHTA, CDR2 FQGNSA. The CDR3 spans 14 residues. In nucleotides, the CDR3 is TGTGCCAGCAGCGAGCAGGGGCAGAGCTATGGCTACACCTTC. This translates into CASSEQGQSYGYTF.

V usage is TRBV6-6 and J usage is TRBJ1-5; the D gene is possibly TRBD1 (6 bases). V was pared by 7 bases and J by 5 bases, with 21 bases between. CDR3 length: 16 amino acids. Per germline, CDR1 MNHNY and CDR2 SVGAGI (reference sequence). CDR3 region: CASNAGAPGTYQPQHF. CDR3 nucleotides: TGTGCCAGCAACGCAGGGGCGCCGGGTACGTATCAGCCCCAGCATTTT.

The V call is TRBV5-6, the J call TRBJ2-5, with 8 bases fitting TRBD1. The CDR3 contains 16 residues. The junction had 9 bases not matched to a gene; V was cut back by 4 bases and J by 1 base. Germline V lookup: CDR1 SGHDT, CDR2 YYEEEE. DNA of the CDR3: TGTGCCAGCAGCAGAAGACAGGGGAATTTCCAAGAGACCCAGTACTTC. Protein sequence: CASSRRQGNFQETQYF.

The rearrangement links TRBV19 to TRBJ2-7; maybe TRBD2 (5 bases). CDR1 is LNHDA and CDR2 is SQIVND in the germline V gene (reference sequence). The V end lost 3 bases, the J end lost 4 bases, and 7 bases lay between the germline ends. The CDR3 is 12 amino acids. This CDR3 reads CASSMRAYEQYF. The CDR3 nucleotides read TGTGCCAGTAGTATGCGGGCGTACGAGCAGTACTTC.